The 32 T cell receptor beta chains below all came from one sample that was sequenced in a study of blood T cell repertoires in COVID-19. Data came from immunoSEQ multiplex PCR; TCRdb stores just in-frame clones and leaves some out. The sample records approximately 330,000 clones, roughly 87% being singletons. The sample consisted of peripheral blood. The source of these receptors is a man under 40 with COVID-19, enrolled during active disease.

This clone has a handful of counts. The chain joins TRBV5-1 to TRBJ1-6; 8 bases are a match to TRBD1. Trimming cost V 2 bases and J 5 bases; bases outside gene matches: 6. The V gene's germline CDR1 is SGHRS and CDR2 YFSETQ. The CDR3 totals 16 residues. The CDR3: CASSLRLTGDNSPLHF. The CDR3 nucleotides are TGCGCCAGCAGCTTACGTCTGACAGGGGATAATTCACCCCTCCACTTT. Filled out from reference TRBV5-1 and TRBJ1-6, the complete variable domain reads KAGVTQTPRYLIKTRGQQVTLSCSPISGHRSVSWYQQTPGQGLQFLFEYFSETQRNKGNFPGRFSGRQFSNSRSEMNVSTLELGDSALYLCASSLRLTGDNSPLHFGNGTRLTVT.

This rearrangement joins TRBV4-3 to TRBJ2-7; 12 positions agree with TRBD2. The CDR3 has 15 residues. CDR1 LGHNA and CDR2 YSLEER come from the germline V gene. The ends lost 5 bases at V and 3 bases at J; junction bases unmatched: 5. The CDR3 DNA follows: TGCGCCAGCAGCTACGGACTAGCGGGACTCTACGAGCAGTACTTC. It encodes CASSYGLAGLYEQYF.

The chain employs TRBV7-3 and TRBJ2-1, with a weak D call TRBD1 (5 bases). CDR1 is SGHTA, CDR2 FQGTGA, per germline. The CDR3 is made up of 13 amino acids. V was clipped by 0 bases and J by 8 bases, with 8 bases between them. CDR3 amino acids: CASSLTGVDEQFF. In DNA form, the CDR3 reads TGTGCCAGCAGCTTAACAGGGGTTGATGAGCAGTTCTTC.

This rearrangement joins TRBV7-3 to TRBJ1-1, with 7 bases matching TRBD1. Trimming at V came to 2 bases and at J to 0 bases, leaving 3 bases not matched to a gene. The CDR3 contains 15 residues. In germline, CDR1 is SGHTA, CDR2 FQGTGA. CDR3 DNA sequence: TGTGCCAGCAGCTTAGGGGGACAGCTGAACACTGAAGCTTTCTTT. Translating it yields CASSLGGQLNTEAFF. Drawing the rest from reference TRBV7-3 and TRBJ1-1, the complete variable domain is GAGVSQTPSNKVTEKGKYVELRCDPISGHTALYWYRQSLGQGPEFLIYFQGTGAADDSGLPNDRFFAVRPEGSVSTLKIQRTERGDSAVYLCASSLGGQLNTEAFFGQGTRLTVV.

J is TRBJ2-1 and V is TRBV24-1; 9 nucleotides align to TRBD2. The CDR3 contains 15 residues. V shed 9 bases, J shed 8 bases, and the junction held 13 bases outside the gene matches. The V gene's germline CDR1 is KGHDR and CDR2 SFDVKD. The CDR3 is CATSPGASGVYEQFF. In nucleotides, the CDR3 is TGTGCCACCTCCCCCGGGGCTAGCGGGGTGTATGAGCAGTTCTTC.

The V call is TRBV18, the J call TRBJ1-2; D gene unclear. Germline V gene lookup returns CDR1 KGHSH and CDR2 LQKENI. Trimming stripped 3 bases from V and 8 bases from J, with 10 bases between. The CDR3 is 12 amino acids. The CDR3 DNA reads TGTGCCAGCTCACCCTTACAGTTCGGCTACACCTTC. Protein product: CASSPLQFGYTF.

The chain links TRBV6-5 to TRBJ1-5; D ambiguous. CDR3 length equals 13 residues. Trimming removed 5 bases at V and 4 bases at J, with 9 bases between. The V gene's germline CDR1 is MNHEY and CDR2 SVGAGI. As DNA, the CDR3 is TGTGCCAGCAGTCCGTCCCCTAATCAGCCCCAGCATTTT. Its protein is CASSPSPNQPQHF.

V and J are TRBV6-1 and TRBJ2-3; 8 bases line up with TRBD1. V shed 4 bases and J 1 base; nucleotides not matched to a gene: 7. CDR1 is MNHNS, CDR2 SASEGT, per germline. This CDR3 comprises 16 residues. In nucleotides, the CDR3 is TGTGCCAGCAGTGTTATCCCGGGACAGGGCACAGATACGCAGTATTTT. This gives the protein CASSVIPGQGTDTQYF.

This rearrangement joins TRBV5-1 to TRBJ2-3; D perhaps matches TRBD1 (6 bases). Trimming cost V 4 bases and J 2 bases, with 14 bases left between them. CDR3 length: 15 residues. CDR1 is SGHRS and CDR2 is YFSETQ in the germline V gene. CDR3 loop: CASSAPQGNTDTQYF. The CDR3 DNA reads as TGCGCCAGCAGCGCCCCACAGGGAAACACAGATACGCAGTATTTT.

The chain uses TRBV7-7 and TRBJ2-1; 9 bases map to TRBD1. The CDR3 loop spans 18 amino acids. The germline CDR1 and CDR2 sequences are SSHAT and FNYEAQ (reference sequence). V was pared by 5 bases and J by 2 bases, with 13 bases of the junction left unmatched. As DNA, the CDR3 is TGTGCCAGCAGCACATTTCCGGGACAGGGTGCTCCCTACAATGAGCAGTTCTTC. This codes for CASSTFPGQGAPYNEQFF.

The gene calls are TRBV2 and TRBJ1-2; weak D call: TRBD1 (5 bases). The V end was cut by 8 bases, the J end by 8 bases, with 9 bases between. Germline CDR1 reads SNHLY; CDR2 reads FYNNEI. The CDR3 is made up of 10 amino acids. The CDR3 region is CASGGDGYTF. CDR3 sequence (DNA): TGTGCCAGCGGGGGGGACGGCTACACCTTC.

CDR3 coding DNA: TGTGCCAGCAGTCGCCGACAGGGCCCTCTTGTTAACTATGGCTACACCTTC. This codes for CASSRRQGPLVNYGYTF. This rearrangement joins TRBV6-6 to TRBJ1-2, with 7 bases lining up with TRBD1. Germline CDR1 MNHNY, CDR2 SVGAGI (reference sequence). CDR3 length: 17 residues. The ends lost 5 bases at V and 1 base at J; junction bases unmatched: 13.

This sequence joins TRBV20-1 and TRBJ2-4; D remains ambiguous. The CDR3 has 10 amino acids. From germline, CDR1 is DFQATT and CDR2 SNEGSKA (reference sequence). Trimming stripped 6 bases from V and 10 bases from J, with 10 bases between. CDR3 in amino acids: CSAHERIQYF. As DNA, the CDR3 is TGCAGTGCCCACGAACGGATTCAGTACTTC.

This clone was counted a single time. This chain connects TRBV5-4 to TRBJ1-6, with D possibly TRBD1 on 5 matching bases. V was trimmed by 0 bases and J by 8 bases, leaving 12 bases between them. This CDR3 has 15 amino acids. Germline V gene sequence: CDR1 SGHNT, CDR2 YYREEE (reference sequence). In nucleotides, the CDR3 is TGTGCCAGCAGCTTGGGGGAAGGGGTCGATTCACCCCTCCACTTT. This encodes CASSLGEGVDSPLHF.

This clone was observed a few times. This chain uses TRBV19 with TRBJ2-3; D possibly corresponds to TRBD1 (7 bases). The CDR3 sequence is 14 residues long. V lost 4 bases to trimming and J lost 4 bases, with 12 bases between them. Germline V CDR1 and CDR2: LNHDA, SQIVND (reference sequence). CDR3 nucleotides: TGTGCCAGTAGTAGCGGGACAGCCTCAGATACGCAGTATTTT. It specifies CASSSGTASDTQYF.

V is TRBV27 and J is TRBJ1-5; D gene uncertain. V was cut by 1 base and J by 5 bases, with 6 bases left in between. The CDR3 extends over 13 amino acids. Germline CDR1 MNHEY, CDR2 SMNVEV (reference sequence). CDR3: CASSLWEDQPQHF. The CDR3 DNA reads as TGTGCCAGCAGTTTATGGGAGGATCAGCCCCAGCATTTT.

The CDR3 region has the DNA TGTGCCAGCAGCCAACTACCGGGACAGTACTACAATGAGCAGTTCTTC. This encodes CASSQLPGQYYNEQFF. The chain joins TRBV14 to TRBJ2-1; 7 bases line up with TRBD1. This CDR3 comprises 16 residues. The germline gives CDR1 SGHDN, CDR2 FVKESK. With 2 bases clipped from V and 3 bases from J, the junction kept 7 bases outside the gene matches.

CDR3 nucleotides: TGTGCCAGCAGCGATCAGGGAATCTCTAGCACAGATACGCAGTATTTT. Translated, it gives CASSDQGISSTDTQYF. The J gene is TRBJ2-3, the V gene TRBV9; weak D call: TRBD1 (5 bases). The V gene's germline CDR1 is SGDLS and CDR2 YYNGEE. Trimming left V 3 bases short and J 0 bases short, with 14 bases between. The CDR3 is 16 amino acids.

The chain joins TRBV7-9 to TRBJ2-7, with 7 bases matching TRBD1. The CDR3 contains 14 residues. Trimming at V came to 1 base and at J to 4 bases, leaving 4 bases not matched to a gene. Germline V lookup: CDR1 SEHNR, CDR2 FQNEAQ (reference sequence). Written as DNA, the CDR3 is TGTGCCAGCAGCTTAGACAGGGGTTTATACGAGCAGTACTTC. Its translation is CASSLDRGLYEQYF.

J is TRBJ1-5 and V is TRBV4-3; 9 bases fit TRBD1. V dropped 3 bases and J dropped 3; count of bases not matched to a gene: 3. The CDR3 consists of 15 residues. Germline assignment: CDR1 LGHNA and CDR2 YSLEER. CDR3 sequence: CASSQDRGNNQPQHF. CDR3 coding DNA: TGCGCCAGCAGCCAGGACAGGGGCAACAATCAGCCCCAGCATTTT.

This clone has just a few counts. The rearrangement joins TRBV3-1 (or the pseudogene TRBV3-2) to TRBJ1-5; 7 nucleotides align to TRBD1. Trimming cost V 1 base and J 6 bases; bases outside gene matches: 6. The CDR3 consists of 15 residues. Germline V CDR1 and CDR2: LGHDT, YNNKEL (reference sequence). Written as DNA, the CDR3 is TGTGCCAGCAGCCAAGGGCCACAGGGGAGTCAGCCCCAGCATTTT. The encoded protein is CASSQGPQGSQPQHF.

The rearrangement joins TRBV5-1 to TRBJ2-3; the match to TRBD2 covers 7 bases. Germline-derived CDR1 and CDR2 are SGHRS and YFSETQ. Trimming cost V 3 bases and J 3 bases; bases outside gene matches: 7. The CDR3 is 15 residues long. CDR3 residues: CASSSRPGGTDTQYF. CDR3 bases: TGCGCCAGCAGCTCCCGTCCCGGGGGGACAGATACGCAGTATTTT.

This chain uses TRBV12-3 or TRBV12-4 with TRBJ1-1; D gene uncertain. This CDR3 has 12 amino acids. Trimming removed 6 bases at V and 5 bases at J, with 10 bases between. DNA of the CDR3: TGTGCCAGCAGCCAAGACGGGACTGAAGCTTTCTTT. Translated, it gives CASSQDGTEAFF.

This clone was observed once. The chain is built from TRBV7-9 and TRBJ2-1; D is unclear. This CDR3 comprises 12 residues. Trimming removed 5 bases from V and 8 bases from J, with 10 bases in between. CDR1 is SEHNR and CDR2 is FQNEAQ in the germline V gene (reference sequence). This chain's CDR3 is CASSPFRDEQFF. In nucleotides, the CDR3 is TGTGCCAGCAGCCCCTTTCGCGATGAGCAGTTCTTC.

The chain joins TRBV28 to TRBJ1-3; no clear D. This CDR3 has 13 amino acids. Germline V gives CDR1 MDHEN, CDR2 SYDVKM. Deletions cut 2 bases from V and 1 base from J, with 3 bases between. CDR3 DNA: TGTGCCAGCAGTTTAACTTCTGGAAACACCATATATTTT. It is translated as CASSLTSGNTIYF.

This clone was found once. This chain uses TRBV4-1 with TRBJ2-7; 8 bases agree with TRBD1. V was pared by 1 base and J by 1 base, with 18 bases of the junction left unmatched. CDR1 is MGHRA and CDR2 is YSYEKL in the germline V gene. This CDR3 spans 20 amino acids. The CDR3 DNA is TGCGCCAGCAGCCAAGGCTGGAGGCTTGGGACAGGCACGGTTTCCTACGAGCAGTACTTC. Its translation: CASSQGWRLGTGTVSYEQYF.

The J gene is TRBJ2-6, the V gene TRBV3-1 (or the pseudogene TRBV3-2); TRBD1 agrees at 8 bases. The CDR3 runs 21 residues. CDR1 and CDR2 (germline): LGHDT, YNNKEL (reference sequence). After removal of 0 bases from V and 1 base from J, the junction contained 14 bases not matched to a gene. In nucleotides, the CDR3 is TGTGCCAGCAGCCAAGATCCGCTAGGACAGGGAATAGGTTCTGGGGCCAACGTCCTGACTTTC. This codes for CASSQDPLGQGIGSGANVLTF.

This clone was picked up a small number of times. The rearrangement links TRBV5-4 to TRBJ1-5, with 9 bases aligning to TRBD1. Trimming cost V 2 bases and J 2 bases; bases outside gene matches: 11. Germline V gene lookup returns CDR1 SGHNT and CDR2 YYREEE (reference sequence). The CDR3 loop spans 18 amino acids. This CDR3 is CASSFRDRANRGNQPQHF. Here the CDR3 DNA reads TGTGCCAGCAGCTTCCGGGACAGGGCGAATAGAGGCAATCAGCCCCAGCATTTT.

The chain uses TRBV13 and TRBJ1-2, with D tentatively TRBD1 (5 bases). CDR1 PRHDT and CDR2 FYEKMQ come from the germline V gene (reference sequence). V shed 0 bases and J shed 1 base, with 9 bases lying between them. This CDR3 has 15 residues. CDR3 in DNA: TGTGCCAGCAGCTTAGGAGGGGACTTTAACTATGGCTACACCTTC. This sequence encodes CASSLGGDFNYGYTF. Complete variable domain (other parts from reference TRBV13 and TRBJ1-2): AAGVIQSPRHLIKEKRETATLKCYPIPRHDTVYWYQQGPGQDPQFLISFYEKMQSDKGSIPDRFSAQQFSDYHSELNMSSLELGDSALYFCASSLGGDFNYGYTFGSGTRLTVV.

The chain joins TRBV10-1 to TRBJ2-7, with 11 bases that match TRBD1. J was trimmed by 5 bases and V by 4 bases; bases with no gene match: 1. Germline CDR1 is WNHNN and CDR2 is SYGVQD (reference sequence). The CDR3 sequence is 13 residues long. CDR3 bases: TGCGCCAGCAGTGGGACAGGGGGCGACGAGCAGTACTTC. Amino acids: CASSGTGGDEQYF.

The chain has TRBV4-2 and TRBJ2-1; possibly TRBD2 for D (7 bases). V was shortened by 0 bases and J by 4 bases, with 13 bases between the two germline ends. Per the germline V gene, CDR1 is LGHNA and CDR2 is YNFKEQ. CDR3 length: 16 amino acids. In DNA form, the CDR3 reads TGTGCCAGCAGCCAAGAGAGTGGGGGGGCTTACAATGAGCAGTTCTTC. Protein product: CASSQESGGAYNEQFF.

This chain links TRBV25-1 with TRBJ1-4; 8 bases are a match to TRBD1. Germline-derived CDR1 and CDR2 are MGHDK and SYGVNS. The V and J ends lost 3 bases and 8 bases, in that order; junction bases with no gene match: 5. The CDR3 extends over 14 amino acids. In DNA, the CDR3 is TGTGCCAGCAGTGACCACAGGGGGGACGAAAAACTGTTTTTT. Its translation: CASSDHRGDEKLFF.